This T cell receptor (beta chain) was identified in a study of blood T cell repertoires in COVID-19. In the study overall: COVID-19 samples from acute and convalescent phases originated in the United States, Italy and Spain. T cells, B-cell-depleted T cells, or PBMCs provided the cDNA or gDNA that served as material.

CDR1 is SGHRS, CDR2 YFSETQ, per germline. The CDR3 contains 15 residues. V was pared by 4 bases and J by 8 bases, with 9 bases of the junction left unmatched. Per the original data handling: The assay estimated nucleated cells by amplifying reference gene primers. Using immunoSEQ multiplex PCR, the repertoire was profiled, and TCRdb retains in-frame clones only, with some absent. D and trimming were read from the DNA, whereas the V and J calls and clone size are those reported in that table. The profile covers 250,000 to 300,000 clones, with 60% to 75% appearing a single time and about 3.5% taken by the ten largest.

This chain connects TRBV5-1 to TRBJ1-2; 12 bases fit TRBD1. Sequencing input: peripheral blood. This clonotype was sampled from a woman of 80 years or more with acute or convalescent COVID-19. The DNA of the CDR3 is TGCGCCAGCAGCGCGGCGGGACAGGGGGCAGGGGGCTACACCTTC. Translating gives CASSAAGQGAGGYTF.